The next 30 T cell receptor beta chains were all read from a single sample in a study of graft-versus-host responses after intestinal transplantation (dated by TCRdb to the early 2020s). The time point tag for this specimen amounts to: cells obtained before transplantation from donor or recipient. The receptor library was made with the immunoSEQ multiplex PCR assay. TCRdb provides this immuneACCESS table in a form limited to in-frame rearrangements. Some clones are lacking; in checked studies, under half of them reflect an unresolved V gene, and why the rest are absent is not known. In all, the sample holds about 97,000 clones, and about nine tenths of those were seen once. The top ten clones comprise roughly 0.2% of the sample. No antigens are known for them. This material consisted of unstimulated CD4+ T cells sorted from spleen or lymph node cells, taken before transplant. All receptors come from a human donor who was the organ donor for an intestinal transplant.

This chain joins TRBV19 and TRBJ1-1; 7 bases are a match to TRBD1. With 6 bases clipped from V and 1 base from J, the junction kept 2 bases outside the gene matches. Germline assignment: CDR1 LNHDA and CDR2 SQIVND (reference sequence). This CDR3 comprises 13 residues. Written as DNA, the CDR3 is TGTGCCAGTAGGCGACAGGGGAACACTGAAGCTTTCTTT. This encodes CASRRQGNTEAFF.

This chain connects TRBV25-1 to TRBJ1-2; no clear D. The CDR3 has 14 residues. V was pared by 1 base and J by 3 bases, with 9 bases between. Germline CDR1 reads MGHDK; CDR2 reads SYGVNS. CDR3 bases: TGTGCCAGCAGTGAATCTACAGTCTACTATGGCTACACCTTC. Its protein is CASSESTVYYGYTF.

The chain carries TRBV7-2 and TRBJ1-5; D is possibly TRBD1 (5 bases). This CDR3 spans 13 amino acids. Trimming took off 2 bases at V and 7 bases at J, with 9 bases between the two ends. CDR1 is SGHTA, CDR2 FQGNSA, per germline. The CDR3 DNA follows: TGTGCCAGCAGCTTATCAGGGCTCCAGCCCCAGCATTTT. This sequence encodes CASSLSGLQPQHF.

The chain employs TRBV7-8 and TRBJ2-1; 10 bases agree with TRBD2. Trimming cost V 5 bases and J 10 bases; bases outside gene matches: 8. The V gene's germline CDR1 is SGHVS and CDR2 FQNEAQ. The CDR3 length is 14 residues. The CDR3 is CASSLGLASVEQFF. Written as DNA, the CDR3 is TGTGCCAGCAGCCTGGGACTAGCGAGCGTAGAGCAGTTCTTC.

In this sample, this clone turned up once. The rearrangement links TRBV9 to TRBJ2-5, with 7 bases identical to TRBD2. This CDR3 has 13 amino acids. The V and J ends lost 4 bases and 5 bases, in that order; junction bases with no gene match: 5. Germline CDR1 and CDR2: SGDLS and YYNGEE. The CDR3 region is CASSRGSWETQYF. The DNA of the CDR3 is TGTGCCAGCAGCCGCGGGAGTTGGGAGACCCAGTACTTC.

The V gene is TRBV18, the J gene TRBJ1-4, with 10 bases that match TRBD1. Germline V gives CDR1 KGHSH, CDR2 LQKENI. CDR3 length equals 15 residues. The V and J ends lost 5 bases and 4 bases, in that order; junction bases with no gene match: 4. DNA of the CDR3: TGTGCCAGCTCAGTCGGGACAGGGGATAATGAAAAACTGTTTTTT. This sequence encodes CASSVGTGDNEKLFF. Together with reference TRBV18 and TRBJ1-4, the CDR3 gives the full variable domain: NAGVMQNPRHLVRRRGQEARLRCSPMKGHSHVYWYRQLPEEGLKFMVYLQKENIIDESGMPKERFSAEFPKEGPSILRIQQVVRGDSAAYFCASSVGTGDNEKLFFGSGTQLSVL.

The V and J genes are TRBV18 and TRBJ1-6; 7 bases align to TRBD1. Germline-derived CDR1 and CDR2 are KGHSH and LQKENI. Germline trimming cut 6 bases from V and 9 bases from J; bases unmatched to any gene: 8. This CDR3 is built from 14 residues. Here the CDR3 reads CASSGGTVGSPLHF. The CDR3 region has the DNA TGTGCCAGCTCGGGCGGGACAGTCGGTTCACCCCTCCACTTT.

CDR3 sequence: CASSLRLAGTSYEQYF. The CDR3 DNA reads as TGTGCCAGCAGCTTAAGACTAGCGGGGACCTCCTACGAGCAGTACTTC. V is TRBV7-6 and J is TRBJ2-7; 11 bases fit TRBD2. CDR1 SGHVS and CDR2 FNYEAQ come from the germline V gene. The CDR3 runs to 16 residues. V lost 2 bases to trimming and J lost 0 bases; unmatched junction nucleotides: 3.

The chain combines TRBV11-2 with TRBJ2-3, with D possibly TRBD1 on 5 matching bases. Trimming cost V 5 bases and J 1 base, with 16 bases left between them. The CDR3 is 16 amino acids. Germline V lookup: CDR1 SGHAT, CDR2 FQNNGV. The CDR3: CASSLRVLLRTDTQYF. Written as DNA, the CDR3 is TGTGCCAGCAGCCTCAGGGTCCTCCTCCGCACAGATACGCAGTATTTT.

The chain employs TRBV28 and TRBJ1-1; 8 nucleotides line up with TRBD1. The CDR3 extends over 17 amino acids. Per the germline V gene, CDR1 is MDHEN and CDR2 is SYDVKM. The J segment lost 6 bases and the V segment lost 6 bases, leaving 18 bases of the junction unmatched. CDR3 protein: CASSKAWTGTAGAEAFF. Written as DNA, the CDR3 is TGTGCCAGCAGCAAAGCGTGGACAGGGACGGCGGGGGCTGAAGCTTTCTTT.

The genes are TRBV5-1 and TRBJ2-2; 7 nucleotides agree with TRBD2. The CDR3 has 18 residues. Germline assignment: CDR1 SGHRS and CDR2 YFSETQ. Unmatched junction bases numbered 9, after V lost 0 bases and J lost 1 base. DNA of the CDR3: TGCGCCAGCAGCTTGGCCAGAGGCGGGGGAAGGAACACCGGGGAGCTGTTTTTT. It translates to CASSLARGGGRNTGELFF.

The chain carries TRBV5-8 and TRBJ2-3; TRBD1 matches at 10 bases. Germline loops: CDR1 SGHTS, CDR2 YDEGEE. The CDR3 spans 18 residues. Losses at the gene ends were 3 bases for V and 0 bases for J; bases not matched to a gene: 10. CDR3 amino acids: CASSSGQGTLLSTDTQYF. DNA for the CDR3: TGTGCCAGCAGCTCGGGACAGGGGACCCTTTTGAGCACAGATACGCAGTATTTT. The full variable domain, rest sourced from reference TRBV5-8 and TRBJ2-3, is EAGVTQSPTHLIKTRGQQATLRCSPISGHTSVYWYQQALGLGLQFLLWYDEGEERNRGNFPPRFSGRQFPNYSSELNVNALELEDSALYLCASSSGQGTLLSTDTQYFGPGTRLTVL.

This chain links TRBV4-1 with TRBJ1-2, with D uncertain. The V end lost 4 bases, the J end lost 4 bases, and 13 bases lay between the germline ends. Germline-derived CDR1 and CDR2 are MGHRA and YSYEKL. This CDR3 is built from 14 residues. The DNA for the CDR3 is TGCGCCAGCAGCCTCGAGGCGAATCCCTATGGCTACACCTTC. This encodes CASSLEANPYGYTF.

V and J are TRBV5-1 and TRBJ2-1; 13 bases line up with TRBD2. This CDR3 spans 15 amino acids. Germline CDR1 reads SGHRS; CDR2 reads YFSETQ. V lost 2 bases and J lost 5; bases outside the gene matches: 1. The CDR3 sequence: CASSFGLAGDNEQFF. In DNA form, the CDR3 reads TGCGCCAGCAGCTTCGGACTAGCGGGGGACAATGAGCAGTTCTTC. The complete variable domain, with remaining parts taken from reference TRBV5-1 and TRBJ2-1, reads KAGVTQTPRYLIKTRGQQVTLSCSPISGHRSVSWYQQTPGQGLQFLFEYFSETQRNKGNFPGRFSGRQFSNSRSEMNVSTLELGDSALYLCASSFGLAGDNEQFFGPGTRLTVL.

The chain combines TRBV7-6 with TRBJ2-1; D is unresolved. Germline values: CDR1 SGHVS, CDR2 FNYEAQ. Trimming left V 1 base short and J 4 bases short, with 5 bases between. CDR3 length: 13 residues. The CDR3 region has the DNA TGTGCCAGCAGCTTAGGTCCGTACAATGAGCAGTTCTTC. Residues: CASSLGPYNEQFF.

This clone was found once. This chain links TRBV4-2 with TRBJ1-2; D gene uncertain. This CDR3 spans 16 amino acids. Germline-derived CDR1 and CDR2 are LGHNA and YNFKEQ. V gave up 0 bases and J gave up 8 bases, with 19 bases separating them. CDR3: CASSQELRGVGYGYTF. CDR3 DNA: TGTGCCAGCAGCCAAGAATTGCGGGGAGTGGGGTACGGCTACACCTTC.

CDR3: CARSWKGQGRDTF. CDR3 DNA sequence: TGTGCCAGAAGCTGGAAGGGACAGGGCAGGGACACCTTC. The gene calls are TRBV7-5 and TRBJ1-2; no check of the table's D call, TRBD1, against the DNA was made. TRBV7-5 is a known pseudogene. This CDR3 contains 13 residues.

This rearrangement joins TRBV27 to TRBJ2-3; 10 positions agree with TRBD1. Germline CDR1 is MNHEY and CDR2 is SMNVEV (reference sequence). V was pared by 4 bases and J by 1 base, with 8 bases of the junction left unmatched. The CDR3 is made up of 17 amino acids. The CDR3 DNA follows: TGTGCCAGCAGTTACCTTTTCGGGACAGGGGGCACAGATACGCAGTATTTT. Translation gives CASSYLFGTGGTDTQYF.

The genes are TRBV27 and TRBJ1-5, with D perhaps matching TRBD1 (5 bases). Trimming cost V 3 bases and J 4 bases, with 7 bases left between them. The length of the CDR3 is 13 residues. CDR1 MNHEY and CDR2 SMNVEV come from the germline V gene (reference sequence). CDR3 residues: CASSFAGNQPQHF. The CDR3 DNA is TGTGCCAGCAGTTTTGCAGGGAATCAGCCCCAGCATTTT.

V and J are TRBV28 and TRBJ2-7; 7 positions agree with TRBD1. Germline V gene sequence: CDR1 MDHEN, CDR2 SYDVKM. J was trimmed by 0 bases and V by 5 bases; bases with no gene match: 10. The CDR3 sequence is 16 residues long. CDR3 sequence: CASSTPSRGNSYEQYF. The CDR3 nucleotides are TGTGCCAGCAGTACCCCCTCCAGGGGGAACTCCTACGAGCAGTACTTC. Combining the CDR3 with reference TRBV28 and TRBJ2-7 gives the whole variable domain DVKVTQSSRYLVKRTGEKVFLECVQDMDHENMFWYRQDPGLGLRLIYFSYDVKMKEKGDIPEGYSVSREKKERFSLILESASTNQTSMYLCASSTPSRGNSYEQYFGPGTRLTVT.

The rearrangement links TRBV11-2 to TRBJ1-2, with a possible D match to TRBD1 (6 bases). The CDR3 spans 16 residues. Germline CDR1 SGHAT, CDR2 FQNNGV. With 6 bases removed from V and 8 bases from J, the gap between germline ends came to 25 bases. CDR3 protein: CASRNQVAKQGAGYTF. The CDR3 coding sequence is TGTGCCAGCAGAAATCAGGTGGCAAAACAGGGCGCCGGCTACACCTTC.

The chain recombines TRBV7-9 with TRBJ1-1; 8 bases map to TRBD1. The CDR3 contains 13 residues. Germline CDR1 is SEHNR and CDR2 is FQNEAQ (reference sequence). With V trimmed by 3 bases and J by 7 bases, 4 bases remained unmatched. The DNA for the CDR3 is TGTGCCAGCAGCTTGGACAGGGCCAATGAAGCTTTCTTT. It specifies CASSLDRANEAFF. Full variable domain (rest looked up from reference TRBV7-9 and TRBJ1-1): DTGVSQNPRHKITKRGQNVTFRCDPISEHNRLYWYRQTLGQGPEFLTYFQNEAQLEKSRLLSDRFSAERPKGSFSTLEIQRTEQGDSAMYLCASSLDRANEAFFGQGTRLTVV.

This chain uses TRBV12-5 with TRBJ1-6; D is unresolved. CDR1 and CDR2 (germline): LGHNT, FRNRAP. There are 13 residues in the CDR3. Trimming stripped 1 base from V and 9 bases from J, with 7 bases between. The chain's CDR3 is CASGLALASPLHF. Here the CDR3 DNA reads TGTGCTAGTGGTTTGGCCTTAGCTTCACCCCTCCACTTT.

V is TRBV19 and J is TRBJ2-6; a weak D match, TRBD2 (6 bases). Germline V CDR1 and CDR2: LNHDA, SQIVND (reference sequence). The CDR3 is made up of 20 amino acids. Between the trimmed V and J ends, which lost 9 bases and 0 bases, there was a span of 27 bases. The CDR3 is CASTLGTWGKHVSGANVLTF. CDR3 nucleotide sequence: TGTGCCAGCACCCTCGGGACTTGGGGCAAGCACGTCTCTGGGGCCAACGTCCTGACTTTC.

The chain couples TRBV6-5 to TRBJ2-5, with 8 positions matching TRBD2. This CDR3 has 13 residues. V was clipped by 6 bases and J by 4 bases; unmatched bases: 4. Per germline, CDR1 MNHEY and CDR2 SVGAGI. CDR3 region: CASRGLAPETQYF. CDR3 nucleotides: TGTGCCAGCAGAGGACTAGCTCCAGAGACCCAGTACTTC.

This clone has just a few counts. V usage is TRBV6-6 and J usage is TRBJ1-3, with 8 positions matching TRBD1. V gave up 6 bases and J gave up 4 bases; unmatched junction bases: 5. The CDR3 runs 14 residues. CDR1 MNHNY and CDR2 SVGAGI come from the germline V gene (reference sequence). The CDR3 is CASRAGGSGNTIYF. CDR3 coding DNA: TGTGCCAGCAGGGCAGGGGGCTCAGGAAACACCATATATTTT.

The V call is TRBV18, the J call TRBJ2-1; D may be TRBD1 (6 bases). The germline V and J ends were trimmed by 3 bases and 6 bases, with 12 bases remaining between them. This CDR3 has 14 amino acids. The germline V gene encodes CDR1 KGHSH and CDR2 LQKENI. DNA of the CDR3: TGTGCCAGCTCACCCAAACAGGGAGTCAATGAGCAGTTCTTC. Its protein product is CASSPKQGVNEQFF.

The V gene is TRBV7-3, the J gene TRBJ2-2; the D gene is possibly TRBD2 (5 bases). CDR1 SGHTA and CDR2 FQGTGA come from the germline V gene. The CDR3 contains 15 residues. V was trimmed by 5 bases and J by 3 bases, leaving 13 bases between them. CDR3 sequence (DNA): TGTGCCAGCAGCCTCTCCGGAGGATACACCGGGGAGCTGTTTTTT. Residues: CASSLSGGYTGELFF. Using reference TRBV7-3 and TRBJ2-2 for the parts outside the CDR3, the full variable domain is GAGVSQTPSNKVTEKGKYVELRCDPISGHTALYWYRQSLGQGPEFLIYFQGTGAADDSGLPNDRFFAVRPEGSVSTLKIQRTERGDSAVYLCASSLSGGYTGELFFGEGSRLTVL.

The V and J genes are TRBV29-1 and TRBJ2-7; D not resolved. Trimming removed 4 bases from V and 7 bases from J, with 11 bases in between. The CDR3 runs 11 residues. Germline values: CDR1 SQVTM, CDR2 ANQGSEA. In DNA, the CDR3 is TGCAGCGTTGGGAGAGGATGGGAGCAGTACTTC. It codes for CSVGRGWEQYF.

The rearrangement joins TRBV19 to TRBJ1-6; 7 nucleotides agree with TRBD1. Unmatched junction bases numbered 4, after V lost 5 bases and J lost 3 bases. Germline V CDR1 and CDR2: LNHDA, SQIVND (reference sequence). The CDR3 is made up of 15 amino acids. The CDR3 sequence: CASSRTGDYNSPLHF. The CDR3 DNA sequence: TGTGCCAGTAGTCGTACAGGGGACTATAATTCACCCCTCCACTTT.